This TCR beta chain appears in the sequencing data of a study of shared clonotypes between healthy human individuals. Note on this clone: Its specificity is not known. At the DNA level, this CDR3 is encoded by other sequences in the same sample as well.

Points from the study as a whole: Approximately 5.4% of naive CD4 clonotypes were common to a handful of donors. Clonotype sharing across donors was expected to vary with sequencing depth.

It was 150 to 250 ng DNA, approximately 28,000 T cell genomes, that sorted-subset replicate PCRs used. Here immunoSEQ multiplex PCR was the method, and the copy in TCRdb shows in-frame clones only, minus some. Of about 2 million clones in the sample, about 95% were seen once. Naive CD8 populations comprised CD45RO-negative cells positively selected for CCR7, excluding terminally differentiated effector memory CD45RA+ cells. Sequenced: naive CD8+ T cells sorted from blood. This clonotype was sampled from a man between 18 and 29 years old in good health.

The CDR3 spells CASSPTGTEAFF. CDR3 DNA sequence: TGTGCCAGCAGCCCAACAGGGACTGAAGCTTTCTTT. The V call is TRBV7-9, the J call TRBJ1-1; D may be TRBD1 (6 bases). Trimming shortened V by 5 bases and J by 5 bases, and 9 bases separated the two germline ends. Germline V gene lookup returns CDR1 SEHNR and CDR2 FQNEAQ (reference sequence). The CDR3 contains 12 residues.